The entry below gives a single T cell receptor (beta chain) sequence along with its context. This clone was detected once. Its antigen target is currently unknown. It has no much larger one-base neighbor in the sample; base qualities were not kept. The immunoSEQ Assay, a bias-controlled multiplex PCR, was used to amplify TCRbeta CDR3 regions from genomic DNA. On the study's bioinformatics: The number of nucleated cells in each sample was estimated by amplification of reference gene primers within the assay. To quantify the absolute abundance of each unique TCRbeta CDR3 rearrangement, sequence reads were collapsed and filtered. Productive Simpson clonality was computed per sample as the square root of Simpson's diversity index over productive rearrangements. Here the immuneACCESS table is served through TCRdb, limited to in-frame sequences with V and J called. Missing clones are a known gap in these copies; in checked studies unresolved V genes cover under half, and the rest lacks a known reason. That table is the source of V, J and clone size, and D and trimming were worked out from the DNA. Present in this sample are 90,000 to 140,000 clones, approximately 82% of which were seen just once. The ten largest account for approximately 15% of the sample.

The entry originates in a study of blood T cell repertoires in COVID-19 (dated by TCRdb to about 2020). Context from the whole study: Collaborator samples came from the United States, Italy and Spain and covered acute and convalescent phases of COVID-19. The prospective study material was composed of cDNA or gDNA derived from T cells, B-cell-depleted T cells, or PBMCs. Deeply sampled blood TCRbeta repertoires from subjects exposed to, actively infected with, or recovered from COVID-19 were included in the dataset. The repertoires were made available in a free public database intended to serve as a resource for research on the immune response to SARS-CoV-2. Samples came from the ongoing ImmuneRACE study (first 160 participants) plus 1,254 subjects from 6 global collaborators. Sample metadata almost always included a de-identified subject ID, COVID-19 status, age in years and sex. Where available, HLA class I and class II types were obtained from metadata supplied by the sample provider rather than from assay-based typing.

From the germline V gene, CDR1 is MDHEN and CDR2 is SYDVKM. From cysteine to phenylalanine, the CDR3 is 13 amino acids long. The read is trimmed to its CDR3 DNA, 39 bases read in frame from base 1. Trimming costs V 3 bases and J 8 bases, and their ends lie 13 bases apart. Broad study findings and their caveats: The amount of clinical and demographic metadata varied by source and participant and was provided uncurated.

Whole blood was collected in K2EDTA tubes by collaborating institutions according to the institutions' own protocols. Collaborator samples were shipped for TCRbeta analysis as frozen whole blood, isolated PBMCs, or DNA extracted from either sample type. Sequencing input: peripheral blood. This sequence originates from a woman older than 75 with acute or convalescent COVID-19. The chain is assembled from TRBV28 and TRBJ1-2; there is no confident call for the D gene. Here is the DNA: TGTGCCAGCAGTTTTTTGGGGAGGGAAGGCTACACCTTC. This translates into CASSFLGREGYTF.